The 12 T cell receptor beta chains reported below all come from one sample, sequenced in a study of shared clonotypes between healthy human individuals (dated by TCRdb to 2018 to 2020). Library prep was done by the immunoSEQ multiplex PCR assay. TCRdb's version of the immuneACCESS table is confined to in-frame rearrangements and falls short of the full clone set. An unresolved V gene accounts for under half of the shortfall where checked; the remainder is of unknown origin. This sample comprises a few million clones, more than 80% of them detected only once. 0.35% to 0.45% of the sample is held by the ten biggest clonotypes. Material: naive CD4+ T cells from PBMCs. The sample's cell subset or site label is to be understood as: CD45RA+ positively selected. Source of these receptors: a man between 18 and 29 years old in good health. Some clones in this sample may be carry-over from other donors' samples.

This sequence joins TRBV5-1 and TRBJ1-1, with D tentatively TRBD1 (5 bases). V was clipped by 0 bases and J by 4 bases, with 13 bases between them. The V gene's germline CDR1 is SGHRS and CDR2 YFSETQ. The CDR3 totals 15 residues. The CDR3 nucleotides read TGCGCCAGCAGCTTGGTCGGGAGGGACGCCACTGAAGCTTTCTTT. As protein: CASSLVGRDATEAFF.

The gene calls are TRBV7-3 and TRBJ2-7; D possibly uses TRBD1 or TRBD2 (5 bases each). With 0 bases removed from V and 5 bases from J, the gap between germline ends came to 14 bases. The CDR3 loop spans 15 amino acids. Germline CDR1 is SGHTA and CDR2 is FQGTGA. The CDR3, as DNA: TGTGCCAGCAGCTTAACGTCTTCGGGGCCCCACGAGCAGTACTTC. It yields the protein CASSLTSSGPHEQYF.

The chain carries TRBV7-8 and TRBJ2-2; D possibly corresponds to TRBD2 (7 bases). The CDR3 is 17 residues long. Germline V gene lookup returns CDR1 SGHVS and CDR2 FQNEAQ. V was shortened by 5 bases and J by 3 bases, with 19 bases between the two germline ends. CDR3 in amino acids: CASSLVGQAGHTGELFF. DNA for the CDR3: TGTGCCAGCAGCCTTGTGGGACAAGCGGGACACACCGGGGAGCTGTTTTTT.

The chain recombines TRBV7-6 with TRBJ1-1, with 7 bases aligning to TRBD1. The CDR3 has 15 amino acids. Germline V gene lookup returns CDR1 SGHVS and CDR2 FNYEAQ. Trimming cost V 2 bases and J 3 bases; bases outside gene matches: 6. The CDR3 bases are TGTGCCAGCAGCTTAAGCTACAGGGGAGACACTGAAGCTTTCTTT. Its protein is CASSLSYRGDTEAFF.

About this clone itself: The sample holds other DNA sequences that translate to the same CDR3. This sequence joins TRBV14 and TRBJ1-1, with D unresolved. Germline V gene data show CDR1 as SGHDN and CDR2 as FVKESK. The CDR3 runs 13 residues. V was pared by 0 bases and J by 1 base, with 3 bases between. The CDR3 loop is CASSQDRNTEAFF. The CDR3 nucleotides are TGTGCCAGCAGCCAAGATAGGAACACTGAAGCTTTCTTT.

CDR3 DNA: TGTGCCAGCAGTAAAACAGGGGCCCGGTTTTTCGAGCAGTTCTTC. Translated, it gives CASSKTGARFFEQFF. The chain employs TRBV28 and TRBJ2-1; 7 bases map to TRBD1. The CDR3 extends over 15 amino acids. CDR1 and CDR2 (germline): MDHEN, SYDVKM. J gave up 10 bases and V 5 bases, and 14 bases lay outside the gene matches.

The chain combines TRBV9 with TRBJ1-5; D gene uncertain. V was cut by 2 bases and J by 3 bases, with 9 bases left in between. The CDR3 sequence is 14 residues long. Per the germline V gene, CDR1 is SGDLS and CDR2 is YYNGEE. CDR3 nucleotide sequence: TGTGCCAGCAGCGTTCCTGGGGTCAATCAGCCCCAGCATTTT. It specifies CASSVPGVNQPQHF. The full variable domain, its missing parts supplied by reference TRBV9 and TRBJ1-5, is DSGVTQTPKHLITATGQRVTLRCSPRSGDLSVYWYQQSLDQGLQFLIQYYNGEERAKGNILERFSAQQFPDLHSELNLSSLELGDSALYFCASSVPGVNQPQHFGDGTRLSIL.

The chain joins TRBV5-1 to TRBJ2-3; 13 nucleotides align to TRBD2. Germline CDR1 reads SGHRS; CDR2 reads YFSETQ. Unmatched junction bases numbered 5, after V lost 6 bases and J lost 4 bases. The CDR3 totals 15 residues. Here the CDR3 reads CASTTSGRAPDTQYF. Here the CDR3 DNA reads TGCGCCAGCACCACTAGCGGGAGGGCACCAGATACGCAGTATTTT.

CDR3 in DNA: TGTGCCAGCAGTGCGACTAGCGGGAGAGTAGATGAGCAGTTCTTC. Protein product: CASSATSGRVDEQFF. The rearrangement uses TRBV9 and TRBJ2-1; 12 positions agree with TRBD2. Germline trimming cut 5 bases from V and 8 bases from J; bases unmatched to any gene: 8. Germline V gene sequence: CDR1 SGDLS, CDR2 YYNGEE. CDR3 length: 15 residues.

The CDR3 nucleotides are TGTGCCAGCAGTTTATATCAAACAGGGCAGTTCTTC. Its protein is CASSLYQTGQFF. The V gene is TRBV28, the J gene TRBJ2-1, with D perhaps matching TRBD1 (5 bases). Germline CDR1 and CDR2: MDHEN and SYDVKM. Trimming took 1 base from V and 12 from J, leaving 10 bases between them. The CDR3 contains 12 residues.

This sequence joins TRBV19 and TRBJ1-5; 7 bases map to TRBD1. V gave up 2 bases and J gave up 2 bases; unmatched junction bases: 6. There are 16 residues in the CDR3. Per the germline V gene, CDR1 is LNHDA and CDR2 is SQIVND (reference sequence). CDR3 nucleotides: TGTGCCAGTAGTATAAAGGGGGCGAGGCGCAATCAGCCCCAGCATTTT. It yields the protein CASSIKGARRNQPQHF. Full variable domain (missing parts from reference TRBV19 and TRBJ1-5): DGGITQSPKYLFRKEGQNVTLSCEQNLNHDAMYWYRQDPGQGLRLIYYSQIVNDFQKGDIAEGYSVSREKKESFPLTVTSAQKNPTAFYLCASSIKGARRNQPQHFGDGTRLSIL.

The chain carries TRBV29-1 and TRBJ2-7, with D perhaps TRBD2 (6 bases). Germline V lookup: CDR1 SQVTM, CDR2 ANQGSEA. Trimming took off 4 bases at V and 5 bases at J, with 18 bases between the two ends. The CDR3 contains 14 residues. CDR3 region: CSVAIPGAHNEQYF. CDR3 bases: TGCAGCGTTGCAATACCGGGAGCCCACAACGAGCAGTACTTC.